What follows is one T cell receptor beta chain and its context. Antigen unknown. The sample belongs to a study of beta chain features in type 1 diabetes. Study-wide background: No age, gender or cell yield differences were seen between patients and healthy donors. Study-wide results and limits: Moderate yet significant TCRB CDR3 shortening was seen in Type 1 diabetes patients in all four CD4+ subsets. For patients, the naive, central memory and Treg TCRB repertoires appeared more alike than for healthy donors.

Expressed TCRB transcripts were sequenced because the isolated RNA had all been reverse transcribed beforehand. TCRdb keeps only in-frame clones here, not all; method: immunoSEQ multiplex PCR. The sample includes about 360,000 clones, about 12% of them seen just once. Germline lookup yields CDR1 SGHTA and CDR2 FQGNSA. V lost 2 bases and J lost 2; bases outside the gene matches: 6. There are 16 residues in the CDR3. This TCR derives from a woman younger than 30 with type 1 diabetes. Sequencing was carried out using naive CD4+ T cells from blood. This chain links TRBV7-2 with TRBJ2-3; 8 nucleotides line up with TRBD2. The CDR3 region is CASSLTSGSYTDTQYF. The DNA for the CDR3 is TGTGCCAGCAGCTTAACGAGCGGGAGCTACACAGATACGCAGTATTTT.